The clone carrying this T cell receptor (beta chain) was seen ten or more times. Time point given: patch test 2, 6 weeks after DPC sensitization. The treatment denotes: therapeutic diphenylcyclopropenone sensitization with weekly scalp DPC. There are 18 residues in the CDR3. TCRdb analysed the RACE reads with MiXCR anew, one entry per CDR3 protein. The profile shows tens of thousands of distinct CDR3 sequences, about 3.5% of them singletons. This entry is derived from a study of human T cells and chemical hapten exposure. The chain combines TRBV21-1 with TRBJ2-5; TRBD2 is taken as the D call from the table, unchecked against the DNA. TRBV21-1 constitutes a pseudogene. The TCR comes from a man aged 35 to 55 with alopecia areata. Some clones in this sample may be carry-over from other donors' samples. The sample here was whole blood, taken in connection with sensitization to the hapten diphenylcyclopropenone (DPC). CDR3 region: CASHPHPHSGRIGETQYF. CDR3 DNA sequence: TGTGCCAGCCACCCTCATCCTCATAGCGGGAGGATCGGAGAGACCCAGTACTTC.